Sequencing of this TCR beta chain was carried out in a study of human T cells and chemical hapten exposure. V lost 0 bases and J 2 bases, leaving 11 bases between the germline ends. The CDR3 is made up of 15 amino acids. CDR1 is SGDLS and CDR2 is YYNGEE in the germline V gene. TCRdb fed the RACE reads into MiXCR, producing one record per CDR3 protein. Of under 200,000 distinct CDR3 sequences in the sample, 25% to 30% were seen once. This clonotype was seen only a few times. Described time point: pre-sensitization, week 0. Sample treatment: therapeutic diphenylcyclopropenone sensitization with weekly scalp DPC.

The specimen was whole blood, collected in connection with sensitization to the hapten diphenylcyclopropenone (DPC). The receptor's source is a woman between 25 and 40 years old with alopecia areata. Some clones in this sample may be carry-over from other donors' samples. The chain links TRBV9 to TRBJ1-1, with D perhaps TRBD1 (5 bases). Here the CDR3 reads CASSVGSGPNTEAFF. The DNA for the CDR3 is TGTGCCAGCAGCGTAGGGTCAGGGCCCAACACTGAAGCTTTCTTT.